This T cell receptor beta chain was profiled in a study of chemoradiotherapy in HPV16-positive cancers. Notes on the study in general: For HPV16-positive patients, expanding HPV-responsive T cells associated with longer recurrence-free survival. During treatment, candidate HPV-specific clones and E7-related motifs expanded in tumor. Only a couple of HPV16-positive patients supplied the functional HPV-specificity definition.

With respect to this clone: Its specificity is not known.

CDR1 and CDR2 from the germline V gene are SGDLS and YYNGEE. The CDR3 extends over 16 amino acids. V lost 1 base, J lost 6 bases, and 10 bases stayed unmatched. The data were produced by immunoSEQ multiplex PCR, yet TCRdb's version contains in-frame clones alone and is incomplete. The table includes about 3,300 clones, approximately 86% detected once. Sequencing used tumor tissue, obtained from a patient who underwent chemoradiotherapy. This TCR was recovered from a human donor with HPV-associated anogenital cancer. The J gene is TRBJ2-7, the V gene TRBV9; TRBD2 matches 10 bases. For the CDR3, the DNA is TGTGCCAGCAGCGTAAGTAGCGGGGGGCTTTCTGCCGAGCAGTACTTC. This sequence encodes CASSVSSGGLSAEQYF.